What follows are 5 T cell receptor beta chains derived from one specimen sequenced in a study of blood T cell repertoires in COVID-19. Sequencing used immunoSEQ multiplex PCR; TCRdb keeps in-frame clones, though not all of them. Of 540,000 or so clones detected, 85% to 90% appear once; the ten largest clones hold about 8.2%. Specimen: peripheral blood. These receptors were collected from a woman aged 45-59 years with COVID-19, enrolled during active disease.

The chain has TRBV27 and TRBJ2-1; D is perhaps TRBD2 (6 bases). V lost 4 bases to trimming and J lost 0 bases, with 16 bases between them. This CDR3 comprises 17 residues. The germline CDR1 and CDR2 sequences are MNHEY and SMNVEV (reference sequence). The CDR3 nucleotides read TGTGCCAGCAGTTCCCCTTTCCGGGGGACCTCCTACAATGAGCAGTTCTTC. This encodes CASSSPFRGTSYNEQFF.

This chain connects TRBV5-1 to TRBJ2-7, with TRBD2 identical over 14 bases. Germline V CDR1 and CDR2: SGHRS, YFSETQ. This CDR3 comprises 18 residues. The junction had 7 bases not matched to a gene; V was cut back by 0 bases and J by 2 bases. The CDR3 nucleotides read TGCGCCAGCAGCTTGGTGCCGACTAGCGGGGGGGCCACCTACGAGCAGTACTTC. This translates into CASSLVPTSGGATYEQYF.

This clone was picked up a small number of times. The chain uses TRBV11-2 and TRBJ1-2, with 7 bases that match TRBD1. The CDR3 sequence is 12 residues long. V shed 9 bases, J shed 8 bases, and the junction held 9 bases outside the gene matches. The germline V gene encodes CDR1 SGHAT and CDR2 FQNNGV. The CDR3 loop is CASGETGYGYTF. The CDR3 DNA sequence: TGTGCCAGTGGCGAGACAGGGTACGGCTACACCTTC.

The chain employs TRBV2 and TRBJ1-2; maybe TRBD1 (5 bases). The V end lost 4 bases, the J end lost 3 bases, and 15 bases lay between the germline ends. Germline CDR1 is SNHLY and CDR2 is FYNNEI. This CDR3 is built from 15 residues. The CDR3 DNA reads TGTGCCAGCAGTGCCCAGCTTTGGGGGGACTATGGCTACACCTTC. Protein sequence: CASSAQLWGDYGYTF.

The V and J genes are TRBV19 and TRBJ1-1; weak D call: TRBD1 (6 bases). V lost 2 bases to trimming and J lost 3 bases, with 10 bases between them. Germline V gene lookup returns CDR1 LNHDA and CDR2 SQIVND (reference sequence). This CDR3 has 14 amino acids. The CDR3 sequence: CASSINQGYTEAFF. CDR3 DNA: TGTGCCAGTAGTATAAACCAGGGGTACACTGAAGCTTTCTTT.